This entry features one TCR beta chain sequence. Its antigen remains unidentified. No base quality values were provided; no much bigger clone lies one nucleotide off. This entry belongs to a study of T cell responses to AZD1222 COVID-19 vaccine (dated by TCRdb to the early 2020s). With respect to the entire study: AZD1222 recipients given second doses at about 4 weeks or at about 12 weeks were pooled, since spike-specific TCR depth and breadth were not found to differ between the two schedules. Enrollment into the trials was organized by age into subgroups of 18-55, 56-69 and 70-plus years, and those subgroups contained roughly 150, 30 and 60 TCR-sequenced participants, respectively. TCR sequencing was performed for about 250 trial participants, of whom 200 to 210 were given two doses of AZD1222 and roughly 25 were given two doses of MenACWY control vaccine.

As encoded in the germline V gene, CDR1 is LGHNA while CDR2 is YNFKEQ. V has 3 bases trimmed and J has 7 bases trimmed; junction bases matching no gene number 6. Taken from cysteine to phenylalanine, the CDR3 has 15 residues. CDR3 DNA is the only sequence kept; it has 45 bases, read in frame from the first base. On the study overall, not on this receptor specifically: Reportedly, close to half of the unique spike-specific TCRs recognized epitopes lying outside the regions that are mutated in the B.1.351 and B.1.1.7 variants. The 56-69-year group was small, and its depth increase did not reach significance, likely because of low power. Spike-specific TCR breadth and depth rose significantly after two AZD1222 doses compared with day 0 and with MenACWY recipients. Vaccine-associated CD4 TCRs spanned the whole spike protein, with dominant responses in regions 160-218 and 743-854. Only five to seven AZD1222 recipients were SARS-CoV-2 seropositive at baseline, limiting conclusions about previously exposed vaccinees. Participants were mostly white British and included more females than males, and it was suggested by the authors that clonal diversity may have been underestimated. No day 14 peak-response samples were available, so repertoires were characterized only after the peak T cell response.

The CDR3 regions of human TCRbeta chains were analyzed by immunosequencing. The source study handled its data this way. TCRs in the repertoires were compared against a reference library of SARS-CoV-2-specific TCRs that had been generated with the MIRA antigen-specificity platform. Breadth was defined as the fraction of unique TCRs that were SARS-CoV-2-associated, and depth was defined as the fraction of total T cells that were SARS-CoV-2-associated. Using the MIRA data, each spike-specific TCR was mapped to the spike region that the TCR reacts to and placed in a CD4 or CD8 class. Log10-transformed breadth and depth values were compared by one-way ANOVA with Sidak's multiple comparisons tests. In its TCRdb copy, this immuneACCESS table keeps in-frame sequences only and misses some clones. Where compared with another copy, unresolved V genes explain less than half of these, and the others have no known cause. The V and J calls and clone size are taken from that table; D and trimming were inferred from the DNA. This sample holds about 110,000 clones; roughly 92% were observed only once. Approximately 8% of the sample lies in the top ten.

The time point label for this specimen denotes: baseline before first vaccination. The vaccinee samples were drawn from two UK trials, COV001 and COV002, one of which was a single-blind randomized controlled phase 2/3 trial testing AZD1222 (ChAdOx1 nCoV-19) in healthy adults. For TCRbeta chain sequencing, PBMC samples from trial participants were taken at day 0 and at day 28 after the second dose. The TCR was taken from an adult in good health. In this chain, TRBV4-2 is recombined with TRBJ1-4; 9 bases in the middle match TRBD1. The starting material was peripheral blood, obtained on day 0 of AZD1222 vaccination. The CDR3 amino acid sequence is: CASSHETGGSEKLFF. The DNA sequence is as follows: TGTGCCAGCAGCCATGAGACAGGGGGGAGTGAAAAACTGTTTTTT.